The 14 T cell receptor beta chains reported below all come from one sample, sequenced in a study of cytomegalovirus exposure and HLA in healthy donors. PCR was performed using 60 Vbeta and 13 Jbeta primers. Produced via immunoSEQ multiplex PCR; TCRdb's table is partial and in-frame only. The data contain under 110,000 clones, roughly 73% of them singletons. The specimen sequenced was PBMCs. The receptors shown here come from a man in his forties or fifties in good health and CMV-seronegative.

This clone turned up a few times. This chain connects TRBV5-6 to TRBJ1-2; tentatively, D is TRBD1 (6 bases). V shed 1 base and J shed 1 base, with 8 bases lying between them. The CDR3 is 14 amino acids. In germline, CDR1 is SGHDT, CDR2 YYEEEE. The CDR3 nucleotides are TGTGCCAGCAGCTTGTTGGACAGTAACTATGGCTACACCTTC. This translates into CASSLLDSNYGYTF.

The chain joins TRBV5-4 to TRBJ2-1; TRBD1 might be the D (6 bases). Germline CDR1 SGHNT, CDR2 YYREEE (reference sequence). Between the trimmed V and J ends, which lost 3 bases and 8 bases, there was a span of 15 bases. This CDR3 is 14 amino acids long. For the CDR3, the DNA is TGTGCCAGCAGCTCAGGGGTGGGCAAGGATGAGCAGTTCTTC. Amino acid sequence: CASSSGVGKDEQFF. Drawing the rest from reference TRBV5-4 and TRBJ2-1, the complete variable domain is ETGVTQSPTHLIKTRGQQVTLRCSSQSGHNTVSWYQQALGQGPQFIFQYYREEENGRGNFPPRFSGLQFPNYSSELNVNALELDDSALYLCASSSGVGKDEQFFGPGTRLTVL.

This chain joins TRBV11-1 and TRBJ2-5, with 7 positions matching TRBD1. This CDR3 is 15 amino acids long. Looked up from germline, CDR1 is SGHAT and CDR2 is FQDESV (reference sequence). The V and J ends lost 3 bases and 7 bases, in that order; junction bases with no gene match: 11. Written as DNA, the CDR3 is TGTGCCAGCAGCTTCGGGACAGCCGACGTAGGGACCCAGTACTTC. It specifies CASSFGTADVGTQYF.

In DNA form, the CDR3 reads TGTGCCAGCAGCTTAGGTTCAGGTGGACAGGGGGAAGCTTTCTTT. Protein sequence: CASSLGSGGQGEAFF. The chain links TRBV7-3 to TRBJ1-1; 9 bases match TRBD1. Germline V gene data show CDR1 as SGHTA and CDR2 as FQGTGA. CDR3 length equals 15 residues. V lost 2 bases, J lost 8 bases, and 9 bases stayed unmatched.

The rearrangement joins TRBV5-1 to TRBJ2-1, with 7 bases that match TRBD2. The CDR3 has 14 amino acids. Germline CDR1 is SGHRS and CDR2 is YFSETQ. V lost 0 bases and J lost 8; bases outside the gene matches: 5. In nucleotides, the CDR3 is TGCGCCAGCAGCTTGGGGGGGGGTGCGGATGAGCAGTTCTTC. The encoded protein is CASSLGGGADEQFF.

The chain uses TRBV27 and TRBJ2-1, with D possibly matching TRBD1 (6 bases). Germline V lookup: CDR1 MNHEY, CDR2 SMNVEV (reference sequence). The CDR3 runs to 13 residues. Trimming pared 5 bases from V and 6 bases from J, leaving 11 bases between. The CDR3 DNA is TGTGCCAGCAGTATACAAGGGGGCAATGAGCAGTTCTTC. As protein: CASSIQGGNEQFF.

This chain uses TRBV23-1 with TRBJ1-2; D gene unclear. TRBV23-1 is labeled an ORF, and its function is uncertain. This CDR3 contains 15 residues. V dropped 3 bases and J dropped 3 bases, with 14 bases sitting between them. This CDR3 is CASSHREARDYGYTF. CDR3 nucleotide sequence: TGCGCCAGCAGTCATAGGGAAGCGCGGGACTATGGCTACACCTTC.

V is TRBV18 and J is TRBJ2-5, with D tentatively TRBD1 (5 bases). CDR3 size: 14 residues. The germline CDR1 and CDR2 sequences are KGHSH and LQKENI. V was shortened by 3 bases and J by 2 bases, with 10 bases between the two germline ends. The CDR3 bases are TGTGCCAGCTCACCGAGGACACTTCAAGAGACCCAGTACTTC. Translated: CASSPRTLQETQYF. The variable domain in full, completed from reference TRBV18 and TRBJ2-5, reads NAGVMQNPRHLVRRRGQEARLRCSPMKGHSHVYWYRQLPEEGLKFMVYLQKENIIDESGMPKERFSAEFPKEGPSILRIQQVVRGDSAAYFCASSPRTLQETQYFGPGTRLLVL.

The chain is built from TRBV6-1 and TRBJ1-1, with 9 bases matching TRBD1. Trimming cost V 6 bases and J 4 bases; bases outside gene matches: 9. The CDR3 contains 15 residues. Germline CDR1 and CDR2: MNHNS and SASEGT. CDR3 region: CASRVTGGAGTEAFF. In nucleotides, the CDR3 is TGTGCCAGCAGGGTTACAGGGGGCGCGGGCACTGAAGCTTTCTTT.

Comments on this clone: Other DNA sequences in the sample encode the same CDR3. The chain employs TRBV18 and TRBJ1-5; D is possibly TRBD1 (5 bases). V gave up 6 bases and J gave up 1 base, with 10 bases separating them. In germline, CDR1 is KGHSH, CDR2 LQKENI. The CDR3 is 14 residues long. The CDR3 is CASSEGNSNQPQHF. The CDR3 DNA reads as TGTGCCAGCTCGGAGGGGAACAGCAATCAGCCCCAGCATTTT.

V is TRBV29-1 and J is TRBJ1-1; tentatively, D is TRBD1 (5 bases). This CDR3 spans 13 amino acids. Germline CDR1 is SQVTM and CDR2 is ANQGSEA. Trimming cost V 6 bases and J 1 base, with 12 bases left between them. CDR3 sequence (DNA): TGCAGCGTGGGGGGGGAGAAGAACACTGAAGCTTTCTTT. Translation: CSVGGEKNTEAFF.

The rearrangement links TRBV7-9 to TRBJ2-5; D may be TRBD2 (7 bases). Germline V CDR1 and CDR2: SEHNR, FQNEAQ (reference sequence). V was clipped by 6 bases and J by 0 bases, with 11 bases between them. The CDR3 loop spans 14 amino acids. CDR3 DNA sequence: TGTGCCAGCAGAGAGGGGGGGTACCAAGAGACCCAGTACTTC. Amino acids: CASREGGYQETQYF. Full variable domain (missing parts from reference TRBV7-9 and TRBJ2-5): DTGVSQNPRHKITKRGQNVTFRCDPISEHNRLYWYRQTLGQGPEFLTYFQNEAQLEKSRLLSDRFSAERPKGSFSTLEIQRTEQGDSAMYLCASREGGYQETQYFGPGTRLLVL.

The chain couples TRBV2 to TRBJ1-2; 8 bases align to TRBD1. The germline gives CDR1 SNHLY, CDR2 FYNNEI. V lost 6 bases and J lost 7; bases outside the gene matches: 13. This CDR3 has 15 amino acids. DNA for the CDR3: TGTGCCAGCAGGCACCCTGGACAGGGATCATTTGGCTACACCTTC. As protein: CASRHPGQGSFGYTF.

The rearrangement uses TRBV10-1 and TRBJ2-2, with D perhaps TRBD2 (7 bases). Germline V gene data show CDR1 as WNHNN and CDR2 as SYGVQD (reference sequence). V lost 3 bases, J lost 8 bases, and 13 bases lay in between. The CDR3 spans 14 residues. The CDR3 loop reads CASSEGGARGELFF. DNA for the CDR3: TGCGCCAGCAGTGAAGGGGGGGCGCGTGGGGAGCTGTTTTTT.